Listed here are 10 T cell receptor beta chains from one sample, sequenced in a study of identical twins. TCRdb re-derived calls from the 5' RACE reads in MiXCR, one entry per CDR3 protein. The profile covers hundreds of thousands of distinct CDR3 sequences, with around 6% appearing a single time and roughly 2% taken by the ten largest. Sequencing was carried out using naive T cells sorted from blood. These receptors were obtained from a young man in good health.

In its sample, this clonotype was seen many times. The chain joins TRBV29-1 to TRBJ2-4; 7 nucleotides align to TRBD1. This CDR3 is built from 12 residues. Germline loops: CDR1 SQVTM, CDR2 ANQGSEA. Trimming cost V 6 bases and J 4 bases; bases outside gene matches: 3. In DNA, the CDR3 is TGCAGCGTCCTGGGACAGAAAAACATTCAGTACTTC. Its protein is CSVLGQKNIQYF.

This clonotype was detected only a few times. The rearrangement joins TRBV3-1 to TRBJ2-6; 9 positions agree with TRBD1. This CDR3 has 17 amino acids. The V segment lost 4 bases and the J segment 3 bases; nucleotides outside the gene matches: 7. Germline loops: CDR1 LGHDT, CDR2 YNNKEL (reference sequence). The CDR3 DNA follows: TGTGCCAGCAGCCCCCGGGACAGGGCGGTTGGGGCCAACGTCCTGACTTTC. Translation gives CASSPRDRAVGANVLTF. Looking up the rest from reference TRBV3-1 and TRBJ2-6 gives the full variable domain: DTAVSQTPKYLVTQMGNDKSIKCEQNLGHDTMYWYKQDSKKFLKIMFSYNNKELIINETVPNRFSPKSPDKAHLNLHINSLELGDSAVYFCASSPRDRAVGANVLTFGAGSRLTVL.

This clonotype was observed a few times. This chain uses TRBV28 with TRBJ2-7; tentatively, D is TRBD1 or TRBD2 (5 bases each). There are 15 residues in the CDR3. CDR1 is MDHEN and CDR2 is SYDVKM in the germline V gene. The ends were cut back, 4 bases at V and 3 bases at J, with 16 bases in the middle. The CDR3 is CASSSGTKEGYEQYV. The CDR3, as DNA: TGTGCCAGCAGTTCCGGGACCAAGGAAGGCTACGAGCAGTACGTC.

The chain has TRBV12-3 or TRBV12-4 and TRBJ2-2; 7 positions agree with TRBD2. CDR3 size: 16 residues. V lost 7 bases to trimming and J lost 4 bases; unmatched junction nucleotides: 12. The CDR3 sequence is CASISGEGRSTGELFF. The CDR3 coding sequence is TGTGCCAGCATCTCGGGGGAGGGGCGCAGCACCGGGGAGCTGTTTTTT.

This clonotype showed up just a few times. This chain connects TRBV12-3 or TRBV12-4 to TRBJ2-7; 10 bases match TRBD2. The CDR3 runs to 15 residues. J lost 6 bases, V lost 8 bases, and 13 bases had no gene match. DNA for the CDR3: TGTGCCAGCGCCAACCTTAGCGGGAGGTTTGGCGAGCAGTACGTC. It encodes CASANLSGRFGEQYV.

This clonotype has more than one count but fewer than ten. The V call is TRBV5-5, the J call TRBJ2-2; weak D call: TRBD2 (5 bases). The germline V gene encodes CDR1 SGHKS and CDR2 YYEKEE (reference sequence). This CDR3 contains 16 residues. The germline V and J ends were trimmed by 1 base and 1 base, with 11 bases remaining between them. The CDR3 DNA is TGTGCCAGCAGCTTGTTCATGGCGGGGAACACCGGGGAGCTGTTTTTT. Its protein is CASSLFMAGNTGELFF.

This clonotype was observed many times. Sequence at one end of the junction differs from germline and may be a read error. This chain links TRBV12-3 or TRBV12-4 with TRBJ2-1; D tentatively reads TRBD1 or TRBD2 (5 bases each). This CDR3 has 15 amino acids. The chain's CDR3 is CASSLGQGPYNEQFF. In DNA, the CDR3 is TGTGCCAGCAGCTTAGGTCAGGGACCCTACAATGAGCAGTTCTTC.

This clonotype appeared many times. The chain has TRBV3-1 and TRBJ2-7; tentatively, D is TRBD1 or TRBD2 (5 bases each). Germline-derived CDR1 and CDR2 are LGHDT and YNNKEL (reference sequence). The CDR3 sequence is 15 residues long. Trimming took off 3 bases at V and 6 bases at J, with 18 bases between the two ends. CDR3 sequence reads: CASSQAGSGAAEQYV. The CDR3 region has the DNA TGTGCCAGCAGCCAGGCAGGTTCCGGGGCAGCCGAGCAGTACGTC.

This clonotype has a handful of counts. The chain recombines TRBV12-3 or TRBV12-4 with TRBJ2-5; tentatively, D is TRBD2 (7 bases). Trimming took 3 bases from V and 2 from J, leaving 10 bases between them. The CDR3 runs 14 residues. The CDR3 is CASSLGGTQETQYF. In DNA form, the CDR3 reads TGTGCCAGCAGTTTGGGGGGGACACAAGAGACCCAGTACTTC.

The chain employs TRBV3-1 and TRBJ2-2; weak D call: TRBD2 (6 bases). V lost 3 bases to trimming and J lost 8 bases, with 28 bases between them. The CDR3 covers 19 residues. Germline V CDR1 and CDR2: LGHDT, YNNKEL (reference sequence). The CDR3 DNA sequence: TGTGCCAGCAGCCACCCGGACCATCCAGCGGGTATAGGGCAGGGGGAGCTGTTTTTT. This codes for CASSHPDHPAGIGQGELFF.